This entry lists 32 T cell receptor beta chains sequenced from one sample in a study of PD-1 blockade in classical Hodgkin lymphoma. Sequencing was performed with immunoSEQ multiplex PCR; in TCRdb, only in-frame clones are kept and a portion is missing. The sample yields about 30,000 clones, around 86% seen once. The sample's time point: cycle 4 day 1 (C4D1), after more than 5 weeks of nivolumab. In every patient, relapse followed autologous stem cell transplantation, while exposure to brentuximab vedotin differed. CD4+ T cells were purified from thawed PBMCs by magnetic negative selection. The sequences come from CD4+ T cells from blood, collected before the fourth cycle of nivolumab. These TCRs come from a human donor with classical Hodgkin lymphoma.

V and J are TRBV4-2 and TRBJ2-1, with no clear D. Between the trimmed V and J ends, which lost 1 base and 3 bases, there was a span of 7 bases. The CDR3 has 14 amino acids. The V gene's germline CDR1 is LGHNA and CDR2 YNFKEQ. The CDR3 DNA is TGTGCCAGCAGCCAAGCCCGATTCTACAATGAGCAGTTCTTC. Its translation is CASSQARFYNEQFF.

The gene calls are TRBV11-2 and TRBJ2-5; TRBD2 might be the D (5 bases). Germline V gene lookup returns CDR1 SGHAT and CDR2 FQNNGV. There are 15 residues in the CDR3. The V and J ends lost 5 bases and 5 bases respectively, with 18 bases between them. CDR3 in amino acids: CASSPARAKTETQYF. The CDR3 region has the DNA TGTGCCAGCAGCCCGGCGAGGGCGAAAACGGAGACCCAGTACTTC. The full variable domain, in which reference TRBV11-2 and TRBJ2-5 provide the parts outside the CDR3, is EAGVAQSPRYKIIEKRQSVAFWCNPISGHATLYWYQQILGQGPKLLIQFQNNGVVDDSQLPKDRFSAERLKGVDSTLKIQPAKLEDSAVYLCASSPARAKTETQYFGPGTRLLVL.

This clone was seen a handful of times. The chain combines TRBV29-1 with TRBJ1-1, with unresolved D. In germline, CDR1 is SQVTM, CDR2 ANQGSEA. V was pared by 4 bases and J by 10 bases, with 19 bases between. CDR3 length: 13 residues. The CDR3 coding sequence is TGCAGCGTTGTCTCGATCCCGGGTCAGCTAGCTTTCTTT. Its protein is CSVVSIPGQLAFF. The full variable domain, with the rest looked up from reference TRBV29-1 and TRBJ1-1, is SAVISQKPSRDICQRGTSLTIQCQVDSQVTMMFWYRQQPGQSLTLIATANQGSEATYESGFVIDKFPISRPNLTFSTLTVSNMSPEDSSIYLCSVVSIPGQLAFFGQGTRLTVV.

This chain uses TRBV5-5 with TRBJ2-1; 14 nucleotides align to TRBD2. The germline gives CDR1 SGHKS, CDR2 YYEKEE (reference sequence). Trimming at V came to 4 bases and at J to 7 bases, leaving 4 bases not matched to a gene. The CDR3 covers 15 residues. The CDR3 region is CASSPGLAGVNEQFF. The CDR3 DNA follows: TGTGCCAGCAGCCCGGGACTAGCGGGAGTTAATGAGCAGTTCTTC.

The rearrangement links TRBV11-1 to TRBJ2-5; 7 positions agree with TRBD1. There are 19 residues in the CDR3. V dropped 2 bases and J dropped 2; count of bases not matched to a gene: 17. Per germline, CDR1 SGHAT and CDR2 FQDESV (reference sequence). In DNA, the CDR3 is TGTGCCAGCAGCTTATCTCTGCTTGGGACAGCCACGTCACAAGAGACCCAGTACTTC. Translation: CASSLSLLGTATSQETQYF.

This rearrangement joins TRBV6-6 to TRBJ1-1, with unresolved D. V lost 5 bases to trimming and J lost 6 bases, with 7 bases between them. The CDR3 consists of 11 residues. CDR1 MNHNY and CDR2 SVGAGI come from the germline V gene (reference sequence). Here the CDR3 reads CASSDGPEAFF. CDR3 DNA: TGTGCCAGCAGTGATGGCCCTGAAGCTTTCTTT.

CDR3 sequence: CASTRRGADYGYTF. In DNA form, the CDR3 reads TGTGCCAGCACCCGACGGGGGGCGGACTATGGCTACACCTTC. The J gene is TRBJ1-2, the V gene TRBV2; perhaps TRBD1 as D (6 bases). Germline CDR1 SNHLY, CDR2 FYNNEI. The CDR3 has 14 amino acids. Between the trimmed V and J ends, which lost 7 bases and 3 bases, there was a span of 15 bases.

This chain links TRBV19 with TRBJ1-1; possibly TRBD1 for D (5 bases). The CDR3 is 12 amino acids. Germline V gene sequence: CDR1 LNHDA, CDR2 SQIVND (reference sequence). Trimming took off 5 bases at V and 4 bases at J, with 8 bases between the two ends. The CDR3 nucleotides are TGTGCCAGTAGTGTACAGGCCACTGAAGCTTTCTTT. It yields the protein CASSVQATEAFF.

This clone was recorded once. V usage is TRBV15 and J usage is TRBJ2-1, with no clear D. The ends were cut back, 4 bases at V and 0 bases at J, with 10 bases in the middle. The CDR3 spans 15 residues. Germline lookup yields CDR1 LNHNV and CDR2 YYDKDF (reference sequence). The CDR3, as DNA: TGTGCCACCAGCAAGGGTAGGAGCTCCTACAATGAGCAGTTCTTC. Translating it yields CATSKGRSSYNEQFF. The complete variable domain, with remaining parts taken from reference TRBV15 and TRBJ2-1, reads DAMVIQNPRYQVTQFGKPVTLSCSQTLNHNVMYWYQQKSSQAPKLLFHYYDKDFNNEADTPDNFQSRRPNTSFCFLDIRSPGLGDTAMYLCATSKGRSSYNEQFFGPGTRLTVL.

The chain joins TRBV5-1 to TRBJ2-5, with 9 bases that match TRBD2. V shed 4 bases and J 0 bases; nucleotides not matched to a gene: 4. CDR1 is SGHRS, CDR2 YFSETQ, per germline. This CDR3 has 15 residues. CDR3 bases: TGCGCCAGCAGCGCTAGCGGGACATACCAAGAGACCCAGTACTTC. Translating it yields CASSASGTYQETQYF.

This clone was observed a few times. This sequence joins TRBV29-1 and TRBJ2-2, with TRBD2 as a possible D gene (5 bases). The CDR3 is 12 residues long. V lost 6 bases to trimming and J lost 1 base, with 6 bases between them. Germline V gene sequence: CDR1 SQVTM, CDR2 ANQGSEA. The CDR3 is CSVEGNTGELFF. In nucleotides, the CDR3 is TGCAGCGTCGAGGGGAACACCGGGGAGCTGTTTTTT.

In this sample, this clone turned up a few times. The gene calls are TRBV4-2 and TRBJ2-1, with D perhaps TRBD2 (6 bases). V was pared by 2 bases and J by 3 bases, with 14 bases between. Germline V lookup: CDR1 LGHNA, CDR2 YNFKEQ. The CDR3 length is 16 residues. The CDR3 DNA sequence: TGTGCCAGCAGCCAACCACTAGCTTCGGGCTACAATGAGCAGTTCTTC. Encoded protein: CASSQPLASGYNEQFF.

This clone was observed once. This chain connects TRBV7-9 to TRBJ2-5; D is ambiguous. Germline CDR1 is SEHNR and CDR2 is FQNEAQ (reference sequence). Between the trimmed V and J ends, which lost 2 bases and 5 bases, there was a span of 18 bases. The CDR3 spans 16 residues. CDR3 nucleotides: TGTGCCAGCAGCTTATCGACGCGAGGCCGCTGGGAGACCCAGTACTTC. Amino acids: CASSLSTRGRWETQYF.

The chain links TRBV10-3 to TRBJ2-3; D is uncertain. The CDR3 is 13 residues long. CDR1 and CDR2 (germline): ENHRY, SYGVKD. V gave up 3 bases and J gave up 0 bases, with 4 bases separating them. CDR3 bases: TGTGCCATCAGTGACCAGAGCACAGATACGCAGTATTTT. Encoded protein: CAISDQSTDTQYF.

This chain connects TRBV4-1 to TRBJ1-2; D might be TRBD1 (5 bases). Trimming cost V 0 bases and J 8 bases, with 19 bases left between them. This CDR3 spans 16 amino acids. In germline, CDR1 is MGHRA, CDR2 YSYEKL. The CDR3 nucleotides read TGCGCCAGCAGCCAAGAAGGGACGCCTTCACGAGGGGGCTACACCTTC. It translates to CASSQEGTPSRGGYTF.

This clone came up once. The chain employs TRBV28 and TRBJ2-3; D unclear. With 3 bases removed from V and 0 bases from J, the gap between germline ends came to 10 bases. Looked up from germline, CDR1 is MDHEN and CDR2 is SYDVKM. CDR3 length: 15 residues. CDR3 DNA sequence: TGTGCCAGCAGTTTTCGGAGAGAGAGCACAGATACGCAGTATTTT. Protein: CASSFRRESTDTQYF.

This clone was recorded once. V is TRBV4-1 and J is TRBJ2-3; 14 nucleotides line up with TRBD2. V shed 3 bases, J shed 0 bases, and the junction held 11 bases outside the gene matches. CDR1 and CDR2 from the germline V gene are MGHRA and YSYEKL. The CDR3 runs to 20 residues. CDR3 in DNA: TGCGCCAGCAGCCAGCGTACCGGGACTAGCGGGGGCTTCAGCACAGATACGCAGTATTTT. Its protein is CASSQRTGTSGGFSTDTQYF.

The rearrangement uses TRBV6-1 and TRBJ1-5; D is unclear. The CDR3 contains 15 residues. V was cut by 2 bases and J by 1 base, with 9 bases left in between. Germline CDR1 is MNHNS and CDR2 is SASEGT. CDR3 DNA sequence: TGTGCCAGCAGTGAACGGACTGTCAGCAATCAGCCCCAGCATTTT. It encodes CASSERTVSNQPQHF.

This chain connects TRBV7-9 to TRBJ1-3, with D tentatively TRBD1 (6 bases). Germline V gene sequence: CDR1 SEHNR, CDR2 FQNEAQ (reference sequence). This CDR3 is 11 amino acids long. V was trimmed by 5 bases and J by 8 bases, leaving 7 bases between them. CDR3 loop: CASSPGDTIYF. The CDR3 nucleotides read TGTGCCAGCAGCCCAGGGGACACCATATATTTT. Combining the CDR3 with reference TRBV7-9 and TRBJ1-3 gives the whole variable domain DTGVSQNPRHKITKRGQNVTFRCDPISEHNRLYWYRQTLGQGPEFLTYFQNEAQLEKSRLLSDRFSAERPKGSFSTLEIQRTEQGDSAMYLCASSPGDTIYFGEGSWLTVV.

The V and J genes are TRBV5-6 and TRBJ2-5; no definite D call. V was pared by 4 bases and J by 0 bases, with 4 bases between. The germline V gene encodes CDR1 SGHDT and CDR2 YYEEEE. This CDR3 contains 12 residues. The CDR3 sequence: CASSRYQETQYF. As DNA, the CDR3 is TGTGCCAGCAGCCGGTACCAAGAGACCCAGTACTTC.

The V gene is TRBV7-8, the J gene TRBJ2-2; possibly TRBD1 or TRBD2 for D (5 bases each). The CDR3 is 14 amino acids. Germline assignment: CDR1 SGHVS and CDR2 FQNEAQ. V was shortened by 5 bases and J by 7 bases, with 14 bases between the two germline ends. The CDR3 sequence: CASSEWGNDGELFF. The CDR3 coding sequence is TGTGCCAGCAGCGAGTGGGGGAATGACGGGGAGCTGTTTTTT.

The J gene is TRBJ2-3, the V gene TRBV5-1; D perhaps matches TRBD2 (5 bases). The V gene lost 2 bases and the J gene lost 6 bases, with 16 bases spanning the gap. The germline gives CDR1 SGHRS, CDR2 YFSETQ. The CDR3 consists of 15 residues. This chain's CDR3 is CASSLEGSSADTQYF. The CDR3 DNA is TGCGCCAGCAGCTTAGAAGGGAGTTCAGCGGATACGCAGTATTTT.

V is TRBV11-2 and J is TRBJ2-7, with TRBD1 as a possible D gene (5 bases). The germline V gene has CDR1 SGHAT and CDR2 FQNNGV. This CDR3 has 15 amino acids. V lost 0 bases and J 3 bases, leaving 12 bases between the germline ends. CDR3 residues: CASSLDQQADYEQYF. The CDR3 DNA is TGTGCCAGCAGCTTAGATCAACAGGCTGACTACGAGCAGTACTTC.

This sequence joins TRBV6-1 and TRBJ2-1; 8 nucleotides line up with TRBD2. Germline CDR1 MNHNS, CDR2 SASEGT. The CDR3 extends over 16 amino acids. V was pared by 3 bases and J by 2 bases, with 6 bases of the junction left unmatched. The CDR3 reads CASSDNQAGAYNEQFF. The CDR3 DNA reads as TGTGCCAGCAGTGATAATCAAGCGGGGGCCTACAATGAGCAGTTCTTC.

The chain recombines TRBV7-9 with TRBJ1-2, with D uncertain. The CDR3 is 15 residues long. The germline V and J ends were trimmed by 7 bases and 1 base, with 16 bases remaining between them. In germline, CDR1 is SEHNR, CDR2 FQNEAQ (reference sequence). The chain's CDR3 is CASTEAGSLNYGYTF. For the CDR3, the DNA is TGTGCCAGCACCGAGGCAGGTTCTCTTAACTATGGCTACACCTTC.

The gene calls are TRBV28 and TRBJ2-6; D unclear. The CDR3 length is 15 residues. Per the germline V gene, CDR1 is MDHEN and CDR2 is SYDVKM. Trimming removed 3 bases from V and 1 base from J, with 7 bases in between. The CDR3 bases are TGTGCCAGCAGTTTGCAAGGGTCTGGGGCCAACGTCCTGACTTTC. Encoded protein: CASSLQGSGANVLTF.

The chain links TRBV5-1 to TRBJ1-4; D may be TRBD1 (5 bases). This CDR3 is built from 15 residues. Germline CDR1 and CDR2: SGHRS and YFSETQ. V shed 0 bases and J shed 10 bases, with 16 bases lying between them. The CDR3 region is CASSLERGDEGKLFF. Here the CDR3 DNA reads TGCGCCAGCAGCTTGGAGAGAGGGGATGAAGGAAAACTGTTTTTT.

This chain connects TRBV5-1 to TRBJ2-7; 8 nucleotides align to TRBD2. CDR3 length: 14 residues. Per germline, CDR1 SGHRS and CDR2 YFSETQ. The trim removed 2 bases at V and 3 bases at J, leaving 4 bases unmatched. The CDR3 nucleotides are TGCGCCAGCAGCTTAGGGCGGGGGGACTACGAGCAGTACTTC. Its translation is CASSLGRGDYEQYF.

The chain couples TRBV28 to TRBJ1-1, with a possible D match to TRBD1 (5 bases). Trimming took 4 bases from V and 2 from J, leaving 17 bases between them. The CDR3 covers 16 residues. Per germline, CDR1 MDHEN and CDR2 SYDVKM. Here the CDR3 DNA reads TGTGCCAGCAGTTCCTCCCAGGGAAGGATCAACACTGAAGCTTTCTTT. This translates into CASSSSQGRINTEAFF.

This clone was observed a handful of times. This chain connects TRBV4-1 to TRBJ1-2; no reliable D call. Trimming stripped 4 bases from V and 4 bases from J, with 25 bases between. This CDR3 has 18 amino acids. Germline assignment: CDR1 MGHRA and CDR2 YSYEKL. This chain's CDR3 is CASSPTLVSRLRAYGYTF. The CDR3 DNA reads TGCGCCAGCAGCCCTACACTCGTATCAAGGCTGCGAGCCTATGGCTACACCTTC.

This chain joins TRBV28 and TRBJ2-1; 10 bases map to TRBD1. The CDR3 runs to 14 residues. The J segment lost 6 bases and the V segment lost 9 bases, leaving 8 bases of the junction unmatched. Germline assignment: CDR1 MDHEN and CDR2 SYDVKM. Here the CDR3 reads CASRDRGIGNEQFF. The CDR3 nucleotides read TGTGCCAGTAGGGACAGGGGTATTGGCAATGAGCAGTTCTTC.

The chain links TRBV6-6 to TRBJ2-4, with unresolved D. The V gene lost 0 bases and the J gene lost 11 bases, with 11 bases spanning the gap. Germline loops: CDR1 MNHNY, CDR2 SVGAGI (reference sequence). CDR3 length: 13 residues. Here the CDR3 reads CASSYSGAPVQYF. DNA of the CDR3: TGTGCCAGCAGTTACTCTGGAGCGCCTGTTCAGTACTTC.